The clone carrying this T cell receptor beta chain has a count of ten or more. Its target is unknown. The sample originates from a study of T cells in Graves' hyperthyroidism and ophthalmopathy. Study in general: Once the initial diagnosis was made, peripheral blood was obtained before any treatment.

RNA transcripts gave rise to amplified TCR beta CDR3 regions. TCR CDR3 regions were first amplified by RT-PCR with HTBI primers. TCRdb redid the calling of the multiplex PCR reads with MiXCR, one entry per CDR3 protein. Of about 250,000 distinct CDR3 sequences in the sample, about 15% were seen once. General study results and limits: Most thyroid clonotypes expanded above 0.001 appeared in blood too.

CDR3 size: 14 residues. Germline V lookup: CDR1 LGHDT, CDR2 YNNKEL (reference sequence). V shed 1 base and J shed 6 bases, with 12 bases lying between them. Patients aged 18 to 65 had newly diagnosed hyperthyroidism that had lasted under 2 months. Diagnostic assessment was based on clinical symptoms, serum thyroxine and TRAb, thyroid ultrasound and orbital computed tomography. The sequenced sample was blood. The sequence came from a woman in her fifties or sixties with Graves' hyperthyroidism that later progressed to Graves' ophthalmopathy. V gene TRBV3-1 combines with J gene TRBJ1-2; TRBD1 is a possible D gene (5 bases). For the CDR3, the DNA is TGTGCCAGCAGCCAAGTAGGGGTCGTAGATGGCTACACCTTC. Its protein product is CASSQVGVVDGYTF. Drawing the rest from reference TRBV3-1 and TRBJ1-2, the complete variable domain is DTAVSQTPKYLVTQMGNDKSIKCEQNLGHDTMYWYKQDSKKFLKIMFSYNNKELIINETVPNRFSPKSPDKAHLNLHINSLELGDSAVYFCASSQVGVVDGYTFGSGTRLTVV.